A selection of T cell receptor beta chains follows, all from one sample in a study of Ad26.COV2.S vaccination and SARS-CoV-2 variants. Some clones are missing from TCRdb's copy, which holds only in-frame ones; the method was immunoSEQ multiplex PCR. The sample carries 300,000 to 400,000 clones, roughly 90% recorded once. Material: peripheral blood, obtained in a trial of Ad26.COV2.S vaccine versus placebo. The receptor source for this set is a person aged 18-65 years who received the Ad26.COV2.S COVID-19 vaccine or a placebo. CDR3s include the opening cysteine and the closing phenylalanine or tryptophan. Fields, in order: J gene, V gene, D gene, clone size, CDR3 DNA, CDR3 protein. A D gene is named only where the DNA matches it firmly. The size of a clone is reported for some rows only, either as once, few or many, or as a class for expanded clones.

j_gene: TRBJ1-1; v_gene: TRBV2; d_gene: NA; abundance: NA; CDR3nt: TGTGCCAGCAGTGAAGCCGACGTTGAAGCTTTCTTT; CDR3aa: CASSEADVEAFF
j_gene: TRBJ2-5; v_gene: TRBV12-3/TRBV12-4; d_gene: NA; abundance: NA; CDR3nt: TGTGCCAGCAGAGCGACAGTGCAAGAGACCCAGTACTTC; CDR3aa: CASRATVQETQYF
j_gene: TRBJ1-2; v_gene: TRBV5-6; d_gene: TRBD1; abundance: once; CDR3nt: TGTGCCAGCAGTGACAGGGTTACTGGCTACACCTTC; CDR3aa: CASSDRVTGYTF
j_gene: TRBJ2-7; v_gene: TRBV20-1; d_gene: TRBD2; abundance: NA; CDR3nt: TGCAGTGCCCTGCGGGGGGGCGAGCAGTACTTC; CDR3aa: CSALRGGEQYF
j_gene: TRBJ2-7; v_gene: TRBV11-2; d_gene: TRBD1; abundance: NA; CDR3nt: TGTGCCAGCAGCTCCCTACCGGGACAGGGTGGCGAGCAGTACTTC; CDR3aa: CASSSLPGQGGEQYF
j_gene: TRBJ2-7; v_gene: TRBV7-6; d_gene: NA; abundance: NA; CDR3nt: TGTGCCAGCAGCTTAATGGGGGGGCCCTACGAGCAGTACTTC; CDR3aa: CASSLMGGPYEQYF
j_gene: TRBJ1-2; v_gene: TRBV7-3; d_gene: NA; abundance: NA; CDR3nt: TGTGCCAGCAGCCCAGGGAGAAACTATGGCTACACCTTC; CDR3aa: CASSPGRNYGYTF
j_gene: TRBJ2-1; v_gene: TRBV5-4; d_gene: NA; abundance: NA; CDR3nt: TGTGCCAGCAGCTTTGGGACCAATGAGCAGTTCTTC; CDR3aa: CASSFGTNEQFF
j_gene: TRBJ2-1; v_gene: TRBV27; d_gene: NA; abundance: NA; CDR3nt: TGTGCCAGCGGGGGGTACAATGAGCAGTTCTTC; CDR3aa: CASGGYNEQFF
j_gene: TRBJ1-1; v_gene: TRBV5-6; d_gene: NA; abundance: NA; CDR3nt: TGTGCCAGCAGCTTGAACGGGGTTATGAACACTGAAGCTTTCTTT; CDR3aa: CASSLNGVMNTEAFF
j_gene: TRBJ1-3; v_gene: TRBV19; d_gene: TRBD1; abundance: NA; CDR3nt: TGTGCCAGTAGCCGCACAGGGGCCTCACGAAACACCATATATTTT; CDR3aa: CASSRTGASRNTIYF
j_gene: TRBJ2-1; v_gene: TRBV29-1; d_gene: NA; abundance: few; CDR3nt: TGCAGCGTTGATGAGGGGGGTGAGCAGTTCTTC; CDR3aa: CSVDEGGEQFF
j_gene: TRBJ1-6; v_gene: TRBV11-2; d_gene: TRBD1; abundance: NA; CDR3nt: TGTGCCAGCAGCGAGACAGGGGGCAGAAGTTCACCCCTCCACTTT; CDR3aa: CASSETGGRSSPLHF
j_gene: TRBJ1-6; v_gene: TRBV2; d_gene: TRBD1; abundance: NA; CDR3nt: TGTGCCAGCAGTGATGATACCAGGGGGCCATTTAATTCACCCCTCCACTTT; CDR3aa: CASSDDTRGPFNSPLHF
j_gene: TRBJ1-4; v_gene: TRBV23-1; d_gene: NA; abundance: NA; CDR3nt: TGCGCCAGCAGAGATATTCGGGGGCGGGACGAAAAACTGTTTTTT; CDR3aa: CASRDIRGRDEKLFF
j_gene: TRBJ2-7; v_gene: TRBV15; d_gene: NA; abundance: NA; CDR3nt: TGTGCCACCAGCAGAGAGGCTGAGGGGACTTACGAGCAGTACTTC; CDR3aa: CATSREAEGTYEQYF
j_gene: TRBJ2-5; v_gene: TRBV12-3/TRBV12-4; d_gene: NA; abundance: NA; CDR3nt: TGTGCCAGCAGTTTGTTAGGGACCCAGTACTTC; CDR3aa: CASSLLGTQYF
j_gene: TRBJ1-1; v_gene: TRBV2; d_gene: NA; abundance: NA; CDR3nt: TGTGCCAGCAGTAAATCCAGGGGCCTGAACACTGAAGCTTTCTTT; CDR3aa: CASSKSRGLNTEAFF
j_gene: TRBJ1-5; v_gene: TRBV6-5; d_gene: NA; abundance: NA; CDR3nt: TGTGCCAGCAAACTCCGACGACAGCCCCAGCATTTT; CDR3aa: CASKLRRQPQHF
j_gene: TRBJ2-7; v_gene: TRBV28; d_gene: NA; abundance: NA; CDR3nt: TGTGCCAGCAGTTTATCGGGACTGGCCTACGAGCAGTACTTC; CDR3aa: CASSLSGLAYEQYF
j_gene: TRBJ2-1; v_gene: TRBV4-1; d_gene: NA; abundance: NA; CDR3nt: TGCGCCAGCAGACCCGTGGGACAAGTGAACAATGAGCAGTTCTTC; CDR3aa: CASRPVGQVNNEQFF
j_gene: TRBJ2-1; v_gene: TRBV12-3/TRBV12-4; d_gene: NA; abundance: NA; CDR3nt: NA; CDR3aa: CASSTSDVNEQFF
j_gene: TRBJ1-2; v_gene: TRBV10-2; d_gene: NA; abundance: NA; CDR3nt: TGCGCCAGCAGCCAGAGGCTCTATGGCTACACCTTC; CDR3aa: CASSQRLYGYTF
j_gene: TRBJ2-5; v_gene: TRBV3-1/TRBV3-2; d_gene: NA; abundance: once; CDR3nt: TGTGCCAGCAGCCAATGGGACGGAGCCCAAGAGACCCAGTACTTC; CDR3aa: CASSQWDGAQETQYF
j_gene: TRBJ2-2; v_gene: TRBV7-9; d_gene: TRBD2; abundance: NA; CDR3nt: TGTGCCAGCAGCCCTAGCGGGGGGAGGAACACCGGGGAGCTGTTTTTT; CDR3aa: CASSPSGGRNTGELFF
j_gene: TRBJ2-3; v_gene: TRBV19; d_gene: NA; abundance: once; CDR3nt: TGTGCCAGTAGTATAGGGACACCTAATACGCAGTATTTT; CDR3aa: CASSIGTPNTQYF
j_gene: TRBJ1-1; v_gene: TRBV4-3; d_gene: NA; abundance: NA; CDR3nt: TGCGCCAGCAGCCAAGACCCTACAGGGTCCACTGAAGCTTTCTTT; CDR3aa: CASSQDPTGSTEAFF